A selection of T cell receptor beta chains follows, all from one sample in a study of blood T cells in healthy people across ages. TCRdb reanalysed the 5' RACE reads using MiXCR and keeps one entry per CDR3 protein. The table lists about 830,000 distinct CDR3 sequences, under 80% of them singletons, with roughly 25% in the top ten. The sample was blood. All receptors come from a man aged 30-40 years in good health. Each CDR3 is given with its conserved first and last residue. A D gene is named only where the DNA matches it firmly. Some rows mark clone size as missing; the rest say once, few, many or name a class of expanded clone.

d_call	j_call	clone_size	v_call	cdr3_aa	cdr3_nt
NA	TRBJ2-6	NA	TRBV11-2	CASSLVQWGAVSGANVLTF	TGTGCCAGCAGCTTAGTTCAGTGGGGGGCTGTCTCTGGGGCCAACGTCCTGACTTTC
NA	TRBJ2-3	NA	TRBV30	CAWSKAVGTDTQYF	TGTGCCTGGAGTAAGGCAGTAGGAACAGATACGCAGTATTTT
NA	TRBJ2-5	once	TRBV15	CATSRGAGLSETQYF	TGTGCCACCAGCAGAGGCGCAGGGTTGTCCGAGACCCAGTACTTC
NA	TRBJ2-1	NA	TRBV6-2/TRBV6-3	CASGSARVVGEQFF	TGTGCCAGCGGTTCCGCCAGGGTGGTAGGTGAGCAGTTCTTC
TRBD2	TRBJ2-3	NA	TRBV6-6	CASSYSGTSGPDTQYF	TGTGCCAGCAGTTACTCAGGGACTAGCGGGCCAGATACGCAGTATTTT
TRBD2	TRBJ2-3	NA	TRBV29-1	CSVDVSGGTDTQYF	TGCAGCGTTGACGTTAGCGGGGGCACAGATACGCAGTATTTT
NA	TRBJ1-6	NA	TRBV7-3	CASSSPNSPLHF	TGTGCCAGCAGCTCTCCCAATTCACCCCTCCACTTT
NA	TRBJ2-6	NA	TRBV5-5	CASSLGQRGSGANVLTF	TGTGCCAGCAGCTTGGGACAGAGGGGCTCTGGGGCCAACGTCCTGACTTTC
NA	TRBJ2-3	NA	TRBV5-1	CASRPGLPSTDTQYF	TGCGCCAGCAGACCGGGACTGCCAAGCACAGATACGCAGTATTTT
TRBD2	TRBJ2-7	once	TRBV7-2	CASTGTSGSKVYEQYF	TGTGCCAGCACCGGGACTAGCGGTTCCAAGGTCTACGAGCAGTACTTC
TRBD2	TRBJ2-5	NA	TRBV7-6	CASTIGLAGPQETQYF	TGTGCCAGCACCATAGGACTAGCGGGGCCCCAAGAGACCCAGTACTTC
NA	TRBJ2-5	once	TRBV5-8	CASSGWGRTAQETQYF	TGTGCCAGCAGCGGGTGGGGCCGAACCGCCCAAGAGACCCAGTACTTC
NA	TRBJ2-1	NA	TRBV20-1	CSARGTLTFGEQFF	TGCAGTGCCCGGGGTACTCTGACATTTGGTGAGCAGTTCTTC
TRBD1	TRBJ2-3	NA	TRBV29-1	CSVAVGQVSLTDTQYF	TGCAGCGTCGCCGTAGGACAGGTTAGCCTCACAGATACGCAGTATTTT
NA	TRBJ1-2	NA	TRBV28	CASTLAADSYGYTF	TGTGCCAGCACCTTGGCGGCGGACAGCTATGGCTACACCTTC
TRBD2	TRBJ2-7	NA	TRBV12-3/TRBV12-4	CASSYTGGGYNEQYF	TGTGCCAGCAGCTACACGGGGGGGGGTTACAATGAGCAGTACTTC
NA	TRBJ1-2	few	TRBV29-1	CSVEETGGYTF	TGCAGCGTTGAGGAAACGGGTGGCTACACCTTC
TRBD2	TRBJ2-1	NA	TRBV3-1	CASSQDRSGGARNEQFF	TGTGCCAGCAGCCAAGATAGGTCGGGGGGGGCTAGGAATGAGCAGTTCTTC
NA	TRBJ2-7	NA	TRBV6-5	CASSYSKGGFSSYEQYF	TGTGCCAGCAGTTACTCTAAGGGGGGCTTTAGCTCCTACGAGCAGTACTTC
TRBD1	TRBJ2-3	NA	TRBV6-6	CASSSDRDADTQYF	TGTGCCAGCAGTTCGGACAGGGACGCAGATACGCAGTATTTT
NA	TRBJ2-2	NA	TRBV5-1	CASSLYSSNTGELFF	TGCGCCAGCAGCTTGTACAGCTCGAACACCGGGGAGCTGTTTTTT
TRBD1	TRBJ2-5	NA	TRBV12-3/TRBV12-4	CASSRMTGLIEQYF	TGTGCCAGCAGTCGGATGACAGGGCTCATAGAGCAGTACTTC
TRBD2	TRBJ2-1	few	TRBV20-1	CSATAPLAGGPREQFF	TGCAGTGCTACCGCACCTCTAGCGGGGGGTCCCAGGGAGCAGTTCTTC
TRBD1	TRBJ2-1	NA	TRBV13	CASEGPGTDSYNEQFF	TGTGCCAGCGAGGGGCCCGGGACAGATTCTTACAATGAGCAGTTCTTC
TRBD1	TRBJ2-3	NA	TRBV29-1	CSVEGTEPTDTQYF	TGCAGCGTTGAGGGGACAGAGCCCACAGATACGCAGTATTTT
NA	TRBJ2-4	NA	TRBV28	CATGGTHTAKNIQYF	TGTGCCACTGGAGGGACACACACGGCCAAAAACATTCAGTACTTC
NA	TRBJ2-3	NA	TRBV5-1	CASSPDRAVTDTQYF	TGCGCCAGCAGCCCGGACCGTGCGGTCACAGATACGCAGTATTTT
NA	TRBJ1-5	few	TRBV12-3/TRBV12-4	CASSIGTANQPQHF	TGTGCCAGCAGTATCGGGACGGCTAATCAGCCCCAGCATTTT
NA	TRBJ2-5	NA	TRBV28	CASGTSTYNNEQYF	TGTGCCAGCGGGACTTCTACATACAACAATGAGCAGTACTTC